This T cell receptor beta chain was found in a study of cytomegalovirus exposure and HLA in healthy donors. The PCR had 60 Vbeta and 13 Jbeta primers. Clones were sequenced by immunoSEQ multiplex PCR, and TCRdb holds only the in-frame ones, with some missing. This sample has 40,000 to 55,000 clones, with approximately 70% found just once. This sequence was found in a man aged 30 to 39 in good health and CMV-seronegative. The sample comprised PBMCs.

Here the CDR3 DNA reads TGCGCCAGCAGCCCGACCGGACTAGCGGGTATAACAGATACGCAGTATTTT. This codes for CASSPTGLAGITDTQYF. The rearrangement links TRBV5-1 to TRBJ2-3; the match to TRBD2 covers 11 bases. The CDR3 consists of 17 residues. J gave up 3 bases and V 4 bases, and 10 bases lay outside the gene matches. The V gene's germline CDR1 is SGHRS and CDR2 YFSETQ.